A selection of T cell receptor beta chains follows, all from one sample in a study of T cells after somatic rescue of genetic block. The assay was immunoSEQ multiplex PCR, and TCRdb's table has in-frame clones only and misses some. The repertoire includes about 88,000 clones, around 90% of them detected once, and roughly 1.7% sits in the top ten. Input material: peripheral blood mononuclear cells (PBMCs). These receptors all come from a young woman. The CDR3 runs from the conserved cysteine through the conserved F or W. A D gene is named only where the DNA matches it firmly. Only some rows state a clone size, as once, few, many or a class for expanded clones.

TRBD1,.,TRBJ1-4,TRBV6-1,TGTGCCAGCAGTGAAGGACGACAGGGGCGCAAAGCTGAAAAACTGTTTTTT,CASSEGRQGRKAEKLFF
.,.,TRBJ2-3,TRBV5-1,TGCGCCAGCAGCTCAAGTGCAGATACGCAGTATTTT,CASSSSADTQYF
.,.,TRBJ2-7,TRBV28,TGTGCCAGCAGTCTCATTATAGTCGACGAGCAGTACTTC,CASSLIIVDEQYF
.,.,TRBJ1-3,TRBV5-1,TGCGCCAGCAGCTTAGGGTCGGACTCTGGAAACACCATATATTTT,CASSLGSDSGNTIYF
.,.,TRBJ2-4,TRBV5-1,TGCGCCAGCACCCCGATGGGTGGGGGTCGTCACAAAAACATTCAGTACTTC,CASTPMGGGRHKNIQYF
TRBD2,.,TRBJ2-1,TRBV7-9,TGTGCCAGCAGCCCGGGGACTAGCGGGACCAATGAGCAGTTCTTC,CASSPGTSGTNEQFF
.,.,TRBJ1-2,TRBV4-1,TGCGCCAGCAGCTTGGGCCCCAAGTTTATTTTTGGCTACACCTTC,CASSLGPKFIFGYTF
TRBD2,.,TRBJ2-5,TRBV6-6,TGTGCCAGCAGTTCGGGGGGTGTCGGGGAGACCCAGTACTTC,CASSSGGVGETQYF
.,.,TRBJ1-3,TRBV11-2,TGTGCCAGCAGCTTATTATCAAACAGGGTACCTGGAAACACCATATATTTT,CASSLLSNRVPGNTIYF
.,.,TRBJ1-1,TRBV5-1,TGCGCCAGCAGCCCTTTCGGGAACACTGAAGCTTTCTTT,CASSPFGNTEAFF
TRBD1,.,TRBJ1-4,TRBV2,TGTGCCGGCACTCGGGACAGGCGTGAAAAACTGTTTTTT,CAGTRDRREKLFF
TRBD2,.,TRBJ2-3,TRBV2,TGTGCCAGCAAACTAGCGACTAACACAGATACGCAGTATTTT,CASKLATNTDTQYF
.,.,TRBJ1-4,TRBV5-1,TGCGCCAGCAGCGTAGGACATAATGAAAAACTGTTTTTT,CASSVGHNEKLFF
TRBD2,once,TRBJ2-7,TRBV19,TGTGCCAGTAACCTAGCGGGAGCGCGGCCCCCCTACGAGCAGTACTTC,CASNLAGARPPYEQYF
.,.,TRBJ1-1,TRBV15,TGTGCCACCAGCAGCCGGGACTTCACCGTCCGGGGCACCGTCGTGCTGGCTTTCTTT,CATSSRDFTVRGTVVLAFF
TRBD1,.,TRBJ1-2,TRBV10-3,TGTGCCATCACCCCGCTGGACAGGGCGGGTGGCTACACCTTC,CAITPLDRAGGYTF
.,few,TRBJ1-1,TRBV6-1,TGTGCCAGCAGCCTGAACAGGGAACCTGAAGCTTTCTTT,CASSLNREPEAFF